This T cell receptor (beta chain) was recovered during a study of a mutant IDH1 vaccine in newly diagnosed glioma. Study-wide background: Vaccines were first given 4-6 weeks after radiotherapy alone, or with temozolomide cycles. A roughly 62% male, around 40% female split and a mean age of around 41 years characterized treated patients.

Findings and limits, study-wide: Seemingly, top peripheral T cell clonotype changes bore no relation to pseudoprogression. Most patients, 90% to 95%, showed vaccine-induced immune responses.

Per germline, CDR1 SEHNR and CDR2 FQNEAQ (reference sequence). Trimming cost V 1 base and J 3 bases, with 6 bases left between them. The length of the CDR3 is 13 residues. Time point meaning: week 11, during vaccination. A 20-mer mutant IDH1 peptide at 300 ug was injected subcutaneously with topical imiquimod. As for this clone: Its antigen remains unknown.

Clones were read by immunoSEQ multiplex PCR, and TCRdb kept only the in-frame ones, dropping some. The repertoire holds around 33,000 clones, with around 90% as singletons. V gene TRBV7-9 combines with J gene TRBJ1-2; D is uncertain. This specimen consisted of PBMCs, obtained from a glioma patient whose treatment included an IDH1 peptide vaccine. This clonotype originated in a man in his late teens or twenties with glioma. The CDR3 is CASSLEGYYGYTF. The DNA for the CDR3 is TGTGCCAGCAGCTTAGAGGGTTACTATGGCTACACCTTC.